The sequence of this TCR beta chain was determined in a study of cytomegalovirus exposure and HLA in healthy donors. PCR used 60 Vbeta primers and 13 Jbeta primers. Libraries were prepared by immunoSEQ multiplex PCR; TCRdb keeps only in-frame clonotypes and omits some of them. The profile covers about 140,000 clones, with roughly three quarters appearing a single time and nearly 5% taken by the ten largest. Points on this clone: Antigen: not known.

Study-level results: Within the data, a cluster of highly shared sequence variants was likely a sequencing artifact. Donors belonging to an Asian-associated ancestry cluster reportedly showed fewer N-insertions in productive TCRs than the approximately 670-donor mean, according to what a later analysis found. The authors enumerated roughly 160 TCR beta chains as linked to cytomegalovirus.

Germline V CDR1 and CDR2: SGHTA, FQGNSA. Trimming at V came to 4 bases and at J to 2 bases, leaving 5 bases not matched to a gene. The CDR3 covers 16 residues. The material sequenced was PBMCs. The TCR originated in a woman in her forties or fifties in good health and CMV-seronegative. The chain joins TRBV7-2 to TRBJ2-3, with 11 bases lining up with TRBD2. CDR3 protein: CASSSLTSGDTDTQYF. The CDR3 DNA follows: TGTGCCAGCAGCTCCCTGACTAGCGGGGACACAGATACGCAGTATTTT.